The rows below give T cell receptor beta chains drawn from one sample of a study of cytomegalovirus exposure and HLA in healthy donors. Some clones are missing from TCRdb's copy, which holds only in-frame ones; the method was immunoSEQ multiplex PCR. The sample has roughly 180,000 clones; nearly 80% are singletons. The sample taken for sequencing was PBMCs. The receptors here all came from a woman in her thirties in good health and CMV-seropositive. Each CDR3 is given with its conserved first and last residue. A D gene is named only where the DNA matches it firmly. Size is stated for part of the rows, as once, few or many counts, or as a class when the clone is expanded.

v_call: TRBV7-9
clone_size: few
j_call: TRBJ2-5
d_call: .
cdr3_nt: TGTGCCAGCAGCCTGACCCCCGAGGCTCAAGAGACCCAGTACTTC
cdr3_aa: CASSLTPEAQETQYF

v_call: TRBV6-1
clone_size: few
j_call: TRBJ2-2
d_call: TRBD2
cdr3_nt: TGTGCCAGCAGTGAAAGAGTAGCGGGATTCTACCCTGGCGGGGAGCTGTTTTTT
cdr3_aa: CASSERVAGFYPGGELFF

v_call: TRBV30
clone_size: .
j_call: TRBJ1-2
d_call: .
cdr3_nt: TGTGCCTGGACTAGACCAGGGTTTCCCTATGGCTACACCTTC
cdr3_aa: CAWTRPGFPYGYTF

v_call: TRBV6-1
clone_size: .
j_call: TRBJ2-1
d_call: TRBD2
cdr3_nt: TGTGCCAGCAGAACTAGCGGGAGGGATGAGCAGTTCTTC
cdr3_aa: CASRTSGRDEQFF

v_call: TRBV6-5
clone_size: .
j_call: TRBJ2-5
d_call: TRBD2
cdr3_nt: TGTGCCAGCAGGTCGTCCGGGACTAGGAGAGAGACCCAGTACTTC
cdr3_aa: CASRSSGTRRETQYF

v_call: TRBV6-5
clone_size: .
j_call: TRBJ1-4
d_call: TRBD1
cdr3_nt: TGTGCCAGCAGGGCGGGACAGATTAATGAAAAACTGTTTTTT
cdr3_aa: CASRAGQINEKLFF

v_call: TRBV6-6
clone_size: .
j_call: TRBJ1-1
d_call: TRBD1
cdr3_nt: TGTGCCAGCAGTTCCCGGACAGGGGCCTCTGAAGCTTTCTTT
cdr3_aa: CASSSRTGASEAFF

v_call: TRBV6-4
clone_size: few
j_call: TRBJ2-1
d_call: TRBD2
cdr3_nt: TGTGCCAGCAGTGGACTAGCGGGGGGTTACAATGAGCAGTTCTTC
cdr3_aa: CASSGLAGGYNEQFF

v_call: TRBV7-9
clone_size: .
j_call: TRBJ2-1
d_call: TRBD2
cdr3_nt: TGTGCCAGCCAACCGGGACTAGCGGGAGGGGAGCAGTTCTTC
cdr3_aa: CASQPGLAGGEQFF

v_call: TRBV5-4
clone_size: .
j_call: TRBJ2-1
d_call: .
cdr3_nt: TGTGCCAGCGAGGCTGTGGGGAGAGAAAATGAGCAGTTCTTC
cdr3_aa: CASEAVGRENEQFF

v_call: TRBV5-1
clone_size: .
j_call: TRBJ1-4
d_call: .
cdr3_nt: TGCGCCAGCAGCCTGGCCCTGACTAATGAAAAACTGTTTTTT
cdr3_aa: CASSLALTNEKLFF

v_call: TRBV5-4
clone_size: .
j_call: TRBJ1-2
d_call: .
cdr3_nt: TGTGCCAGCAGCTGGGGGGGGGACACAAACTATGGCTACACCTTC
cdr3_aa: CASSWGGDTNYGYTF

v_call: TRBV7-3
clone_size: .
j_call: TRBJ2-1
d_call: .
cdr3_nt: TGTGCCAGCAGCGCTTACCCTCGGGATGAGCAGTTCTTC
cdr3_aa: CASSAYPRDEQFF

v_call: TRBV19
clone_size: .
j_call: TRBJ2-1
d_call: TRBD2
cdr3_nt: TGTGCCAGTAGCCGGACTAGCGGGCCCTACAATGAGCAGTTCTTC
cdr3_aa: CASSRTSGPYNEQFF

v_call: TRBV14
clone_size: .
j_call: TRBJ2-7
d_call: .
cdr3_nt: TGTGCCAGCAGCCAAGCTCTAGAGGACTACGAGCAGTACTTC
cdr3_aa: CASSQALEDYEQYF

v_call: TRBV4-1
clone_size: .
j_call: TRBJ2-7
d_call: .
cdr3_nt: TGCGCCAGCAGCTCAACCCAAGGGGGAGCCTACGAGCAGTACTTC
cdr3_aa: CASSSTQGGAYEQYF

v_call: TRBV2
clone_size: .
j_call: TRBJ2-7
d_call: TRBD2
cdr3_nt: TGTGCCAGCAGCCTTTCAGGACTAGCGGGTGGCGAGCAGTACTTC
cdr3_aa: CASSLSGLAGGEQYF

v_call: TRBV2
clone_size: .
j_call: TRBJ2-7
d_call: .
cdr3_nt: TGTGCCAGCAGTTCCAGGACAGCGAAGAGCTCCTACGAGCAGTACTTC
cdr3_aa: CASSSRTAKSSYEQYF

v_call: TRBV7-9
clone_size: .
j_call: TRBJ2-7
d_call: TRBD1
cdr3_nt: TGTGCCAGCAGCTGGGGACAGGGGGCCTCCTACGAGCAGTACTTC
cdr3_aa: CASSWGQGASYEQYF

v_call: TRBV27
clone_size: once
j_call: TRBJ1-1
d_call: TRBD1
cdr3_nt: TGTGCCAGCAGTGACAGGGCAGGAACTGAAGCTTTCTTT
cdr3_aa: CASSDRAGTEAFF

v_call: TRBV4-2
clone_size: .
j_call: TRBJ2-1
d_call: .
cdr3_nt: TGTGCCAGCAGCCATGAAGAGAGCTCCTACAATGAGCAGTTCTTC
cdr3_aa: CASSHEESSYNEQFF

v_call: TRBV6-5
clone_size: .
j_call: TRBJ2-1
d_call: TRBD2
cdr3_nt: TGTGCCAGCTTTAGCGGGGGAACATACAATGAGCAGTTCTTC
cdr3_aa: CASFSGGTYNEQFF

v_call: TRBV18
clone_size: .
j_call: TRBJ1-1
d_call: .
cdr3_nt: TGTGCCAGCTCACCACTGGCCCCTTTTGAGGACACTGAAGCTTTCTTT
cdr3_aa: CASSPLAPFEDTEAFF

v_call: TRBV18
clone_size: .
j_call: TRBJ2-3
d_call: TRBD1
cdr3_nt: TGTGCCAGCTCAACCCTCGGACAGGGGGACACAGATACGCAGTATTTT
cdr3_aa: CASSTLGQGDTDTQYF

v_call: TRBV25-1
clone_size: .
j_call: TRBJ2-7
d_call: .
cdr3_nt: TGTGCCAGCAGTCCCGGGATCCGGGAGCAGTACTTC
cdr3_aa: CASSPGIREQYF

v_call: TRBV5-1
clone_size: .
j_call: TRBJ2-5
d_call: TRBD2
cdr3_nt: TGCGCCAGCAGCACGGAGCCTACTAGCGGGGTCCAAGAGACCCAGTACTTC
cdr3_aa: CASSTEPTSGVQETQYF

v_call: TRBV7-7
clone_size: .
j_call: TRBJ2-5
d_call: TRBD2
cdr3_nt: TGTGCTAGCAGCCAAAACCTAGCGGACCAAGAGACCCAGTACTTC
cdr3_aa: CASSQNLADQETQYF

v_call: TRBV29-1
clone_size: .
j_call: TRBJ1-2
d_call: TRBD1
cdr3_nt: TGCAGCGTAGCTGGGACAGGGGATGGCTACACCTTC
cdr3_aa: CSVAGTGDGYTF

v_call: TRBV10-3
clone_size: .
j_call: TRBJ1-4
d_call: .
cdr3_nt: TGTGCCATCAGTGAGTCAGGGTTTGGAGGCGAAAAACTGTTTTTT
cdr3_aa: CAISESGFGGEKLFF

v_call: TRBV4-2
clone_size: .
j_call: TRBJ2-1
d_call: .
cdr3_nt: TGTGCCAGCAGCCAAGAGGACGGGAGCTCCTACAATGAGCAGTTCTTC
cdr3_aa: CASSQEDGSSYNEQFF

v_call: TRBV7-6
clone_size: .
j_call: TRBJ2-2
d_call: TRBD2
cdr3_nt: TGTGCCAGCAGTGACCTAGCGGGAGCCGGGGAGCTGTTTTTT
cdr3_aa: CASSDLAGAGELFF

v_call: TRBV4-1
clone_size: few
j_call: TRBJ2-5
d_call: TRBD2
cdr3_nt: TGCGCCAGCAGCCAGCCCGGGGGGGCGACTCGAGAGACCCAGTACTTC
cdr3_aa: CASSQPGGATRETQYF

v_call: TRBV6-4
clone_size: .
j_call: TRBJ1-2
d_call: TRBD1
cdr3_nt: TGTGCCAGCAGGGGACAGGGCGCCTATGGCTACACCTTC
cdr3_aa: CASRGQGAYGYTF

v_call: TRBV6-5
clone_size: .
j_call: TRBJ2-7
d_call: .
cdr3_nt: TGTGCCAGCAGCCTCTCGGGGGACCACACCTACGAGCAGTACTTC
cdr3_aa: CASSLSGDHTYEQYF

v_call: TRBV29-1
clone_size: .
j_call: TRBJ1-2
d_call: TRBD1
cdr3_nt: TGCAGCGTTGTCGGCGGGACAGGGGAAGGCTACACCTTC
cdr3_aa: CSVVGGTGEGYTF

v_call: TRBV6-5
clone_size: few
j_call: TRBJ2-3
d_call: .
cdr3_nt: TGTGCCAGCAGTTTGACAGGCGGAGTAGATACGCAGTATTTT
cdr3_aa: CASSLTGGVDTQYF

v_call: TRBV6-1
clone_size: .
j_call: TRBJ1-2
d_call: .
cdr3_nt: TGTGCCAGCAGTCTCGACTTGCCGGATGGCTACACCTTC
cdr3_aa: CASSLDLPDGYTF

v_call: TRBV5-6
clone_size: .
j_call: TRBJ2-2
d_call: TRBD1
cdr3_nt: TGTGCCAGCAGCTCGGGGGACAGGGAAACCGGGGAGCTGTTTTTT
cdr3_aa: CASSSGDRETGELFF

v_call: TRBV4-2
clone_size: .
j_call: TRBJ1-2
d_call: TRBD1
cdr3_nt: TGTGCCAGCAGCCCTGTACCGGGACAGGGGGCGCGGTACACCTTC
cdr3_aa: CASSPVPGQGARYTF

v_call: TRBV4-2
clone_size: few
j_call: TRBJ2-7
d_call: TRBD2
cdr3_nt: TGTGCCAGCAGCCTTGCCATAGCGGGAGTCTTGAACGAGCAGTACTTC
cdr3_aa: CASSLAIAGVLNEQYF

v_call: TRBV5-1
clone_size: .
j_call: TRBJ1-1
d_call: TRBD1
cdr3_nt: TGCGCCAGCAGCTTGGCCGACAGGGATGTTCCTGAAGCTTTCTTT
cdr3_aa: CASSLADRDVPEAFF